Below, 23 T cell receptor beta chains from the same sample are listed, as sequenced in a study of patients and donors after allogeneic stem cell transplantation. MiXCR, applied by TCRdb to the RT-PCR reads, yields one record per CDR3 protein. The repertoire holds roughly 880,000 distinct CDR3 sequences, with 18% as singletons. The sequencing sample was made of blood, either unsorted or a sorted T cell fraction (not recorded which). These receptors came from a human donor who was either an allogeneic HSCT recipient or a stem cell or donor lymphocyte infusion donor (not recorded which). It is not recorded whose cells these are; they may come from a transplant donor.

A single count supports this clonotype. CDR3 sequence: CASSPTGTVDWVPLQPQHF. DNA for the CDR3: TGTGCCAGCAGCCCAACCGGGACAGTCGACTGGGTACCGCTGCAGCCCCAGCATTTT. The chain couples TRBV11-2 to TRBJ1-5, with 7 bases aligning to TRBD1. With V trimmed by 5 bases and J by 7 bases, 23 bases remained unmatched. CDR3 length equals 19 residues. Looked up from germline, CDR1 is SGHAT and CDR2 is FQNNGV.

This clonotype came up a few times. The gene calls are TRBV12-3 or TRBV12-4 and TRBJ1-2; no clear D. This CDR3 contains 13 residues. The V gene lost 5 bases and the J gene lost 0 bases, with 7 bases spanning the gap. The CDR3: CASSRPPNYGYTF. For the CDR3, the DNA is TGTGCCAGCAGTCGACCGCCTAACTATGGCTACACCTTC.

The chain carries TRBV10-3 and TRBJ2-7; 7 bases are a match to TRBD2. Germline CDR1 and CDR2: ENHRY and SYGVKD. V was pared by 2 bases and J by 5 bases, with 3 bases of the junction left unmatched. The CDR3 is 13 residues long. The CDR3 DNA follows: TGTGCCATCAGTGAGCGGGAGGTTGACGAGCAGTACTTC. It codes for CAISEREVDEQYF.

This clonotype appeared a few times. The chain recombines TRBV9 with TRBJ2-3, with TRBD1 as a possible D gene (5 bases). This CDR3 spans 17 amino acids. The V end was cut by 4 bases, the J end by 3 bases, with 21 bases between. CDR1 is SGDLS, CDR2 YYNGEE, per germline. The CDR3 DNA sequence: TGTGCCAGCAGCCCACATAGGGTCAGGGTGGGTACAGATACGCAGTATTTT. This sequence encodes CASSPHRVRVGTDTQYF.

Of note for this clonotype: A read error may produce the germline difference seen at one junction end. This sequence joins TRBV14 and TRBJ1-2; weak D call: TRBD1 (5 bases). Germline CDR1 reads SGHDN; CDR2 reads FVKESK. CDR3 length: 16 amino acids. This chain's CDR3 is CPSSPAGTLLGYGYTF. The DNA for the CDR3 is TGTCCCAGCAGCCCGGCCGGGACCCTGCTCGGCTATGGCTACACCTTC. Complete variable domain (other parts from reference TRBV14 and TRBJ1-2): EAGVTQFPSHSVIEKGQTVTLRCDPISGHDNLYWYRRVMGKEIKFLLHFVKESKQDESGMPNNRFLAERTGGTYSTLKVQPAELEDSGVYFCPSSPAGTLLGYGYTFGSGTRLTVV.

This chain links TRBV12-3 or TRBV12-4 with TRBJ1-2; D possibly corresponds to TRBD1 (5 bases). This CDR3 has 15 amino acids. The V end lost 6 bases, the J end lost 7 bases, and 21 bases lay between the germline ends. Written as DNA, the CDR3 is TGTGCCAGCAGCCGCGGGGCCTCTAGGGGAACTGGCTACACCTTC. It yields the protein CASSRGASRGTGYTF.

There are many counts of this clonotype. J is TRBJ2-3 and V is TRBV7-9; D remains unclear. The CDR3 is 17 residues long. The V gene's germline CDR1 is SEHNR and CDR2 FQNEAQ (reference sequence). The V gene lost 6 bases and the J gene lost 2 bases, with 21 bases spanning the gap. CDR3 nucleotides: TGTGCCAGCAGTCGAACCCCTAGGGTTGAAGCCACAGATACGCAGTATTTT. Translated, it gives CASSRTPRVEATDTQYF.

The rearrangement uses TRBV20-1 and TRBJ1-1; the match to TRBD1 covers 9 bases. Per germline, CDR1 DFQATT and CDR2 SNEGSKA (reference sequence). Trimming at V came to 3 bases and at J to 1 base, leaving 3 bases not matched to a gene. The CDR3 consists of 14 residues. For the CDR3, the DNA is TGCAGTGCTAGGGACAGGGGAACGAACACTGAAGCTTTCTTT. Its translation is CSARDRGTNTEAFF.

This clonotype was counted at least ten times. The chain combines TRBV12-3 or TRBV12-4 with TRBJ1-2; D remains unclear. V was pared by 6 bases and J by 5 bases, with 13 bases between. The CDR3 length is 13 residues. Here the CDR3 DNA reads TGTGCCAGCAGCCCTGACACCCCGTATGGCTACACCTTC. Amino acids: CASSPDTPYGYTF.

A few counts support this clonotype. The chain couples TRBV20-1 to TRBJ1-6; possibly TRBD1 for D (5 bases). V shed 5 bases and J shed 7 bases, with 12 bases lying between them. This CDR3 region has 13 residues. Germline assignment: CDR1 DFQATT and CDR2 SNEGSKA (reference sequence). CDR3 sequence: CSAYKGLNSPLHF. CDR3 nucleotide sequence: TGCAGTGCTTACAAGGGGTTGAATTCACCCCTCCACTTT.

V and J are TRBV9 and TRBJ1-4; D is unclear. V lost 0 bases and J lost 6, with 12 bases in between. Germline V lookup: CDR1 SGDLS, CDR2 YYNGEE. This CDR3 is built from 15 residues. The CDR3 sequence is CASSVAGEGHEKLFF. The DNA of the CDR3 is TGTGCCAGCAGCGTAGCTGGAGAGGGTCATGAAAAACTGTTTTTT.

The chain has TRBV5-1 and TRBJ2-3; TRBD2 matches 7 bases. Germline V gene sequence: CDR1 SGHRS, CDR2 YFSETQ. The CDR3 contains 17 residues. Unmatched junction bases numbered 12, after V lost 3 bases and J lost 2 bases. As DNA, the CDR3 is TGCGCCAGCAGCTGGAGACCAGCGGGACTCGACACAGATACGCAGTATTTT. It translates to CASSWRPAGLDTDTQYF.

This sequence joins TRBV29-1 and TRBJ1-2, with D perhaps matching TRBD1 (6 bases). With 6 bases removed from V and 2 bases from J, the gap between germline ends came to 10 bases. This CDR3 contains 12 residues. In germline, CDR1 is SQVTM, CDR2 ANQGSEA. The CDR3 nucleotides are TGCAGCGTCCGGACAGCCAACTATGGCTACACCTTC. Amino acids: CSVRTANYGYTF. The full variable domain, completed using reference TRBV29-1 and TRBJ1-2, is SAVISQKPSRDICQRGTSLTIQCQVDSQVTMMFWYRQQPGQSLTLIATANQGSEATYESGFVIDKFPISRPNLTFSTLTVSNMSPEDSSIYLCSVRTANYGYTFGSGTRLTVV.

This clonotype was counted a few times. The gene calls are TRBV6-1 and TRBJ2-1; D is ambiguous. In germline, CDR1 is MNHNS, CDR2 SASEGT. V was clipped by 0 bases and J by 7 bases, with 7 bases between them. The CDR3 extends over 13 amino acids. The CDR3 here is CASSEAWWNEQFF. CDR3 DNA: TGTGCCAGCAGTGAAGCATGGTGGAATGAGCAGTTCTTC.

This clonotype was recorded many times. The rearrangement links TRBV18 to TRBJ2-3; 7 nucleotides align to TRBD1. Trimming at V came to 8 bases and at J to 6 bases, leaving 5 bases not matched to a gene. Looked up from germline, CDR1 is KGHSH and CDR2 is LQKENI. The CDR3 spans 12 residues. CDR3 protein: CASSPRGDTQYF. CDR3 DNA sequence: TGTGCCAGCAGCCCCAGGGGGGATACGCAGTATTTT.

The CDR3 DNA reads TGCGCCAGCCGGGACAGCAATGAAAAACTGTTTTTT. This codes for CASRDSNEKLFF. This chain joins TRBV5-1 and TRBJ1-4, with TRBD1 matching 7 bases. The CDR3 spans 12 residues. J lost 5 bases, V lost 7 bases, and 2 bases had no gene match. Germline CDR1 and CDR2: SGHRS and YFSETQ.

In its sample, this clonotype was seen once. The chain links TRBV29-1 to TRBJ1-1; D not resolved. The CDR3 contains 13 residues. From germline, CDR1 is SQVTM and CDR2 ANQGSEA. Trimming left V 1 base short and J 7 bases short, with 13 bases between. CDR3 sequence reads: CSVEGWREYEAFF. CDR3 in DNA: TGCAGCGTTGAAGGCTGGAGGGAATATGAAGCTTTCTTT.

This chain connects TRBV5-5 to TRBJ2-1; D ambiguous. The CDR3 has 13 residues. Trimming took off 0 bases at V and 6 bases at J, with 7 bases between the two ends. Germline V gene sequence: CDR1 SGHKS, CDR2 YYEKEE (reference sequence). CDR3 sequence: CASSLAVTNEQFF. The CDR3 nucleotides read TGTGCCAGCAGCTTGGCAGTTACCAATGAGCAGTTCTTC.

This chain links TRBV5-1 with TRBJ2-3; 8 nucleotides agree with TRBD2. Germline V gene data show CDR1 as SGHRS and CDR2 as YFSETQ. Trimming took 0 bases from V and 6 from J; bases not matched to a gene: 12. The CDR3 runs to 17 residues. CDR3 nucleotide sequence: TGCGCCAGCAGCTTGGTCGCTAGCGGGCTTCGGGGGGATACGCAGTATTTT. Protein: CASSLVASGLRGDTQYF.

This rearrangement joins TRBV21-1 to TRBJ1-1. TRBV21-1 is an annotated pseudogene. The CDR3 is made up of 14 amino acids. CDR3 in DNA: TGTGCCAGCCCAAAAGCAGCTTGTTGGACTGAAGCTTTCTTT. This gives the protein CASPKAACWTEAFF.

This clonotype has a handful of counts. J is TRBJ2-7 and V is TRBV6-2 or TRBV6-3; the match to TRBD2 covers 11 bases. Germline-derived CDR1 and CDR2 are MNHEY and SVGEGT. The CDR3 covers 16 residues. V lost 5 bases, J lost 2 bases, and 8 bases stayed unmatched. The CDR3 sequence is CASSPVGTSGTYEQYF. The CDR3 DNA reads TGTGCCAGCAGTCCGGTTGGGACTAGCGGCACCTACGAGCAGTACTTC.

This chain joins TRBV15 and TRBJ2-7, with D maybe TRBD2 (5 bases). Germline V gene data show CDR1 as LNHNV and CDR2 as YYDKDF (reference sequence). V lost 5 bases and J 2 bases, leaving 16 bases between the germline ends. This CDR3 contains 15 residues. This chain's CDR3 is CATSLGWTATYEQYF. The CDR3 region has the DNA TGTGCCACCAGCCTCGGGTGGACTGCTACCTACGAGCAGTACTTC. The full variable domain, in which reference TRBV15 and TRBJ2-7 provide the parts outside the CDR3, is DAMVIQNPRYQVTQFGKPVTLSCSQTLNHNVMYWYQQKSSQAPKLLFHYYDKDFNNEADTPDNFQSRRPNTSFCFLDIRSPGLGDTAMYLCATSLGWTATYEQYFGPGTRLTVT.

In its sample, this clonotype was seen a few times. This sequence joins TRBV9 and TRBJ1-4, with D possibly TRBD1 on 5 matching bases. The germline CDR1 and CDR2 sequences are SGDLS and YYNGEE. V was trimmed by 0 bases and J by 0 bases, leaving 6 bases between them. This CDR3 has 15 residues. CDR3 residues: CASSVGGPTNEKLFF. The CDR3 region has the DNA TGTGCCAGCAGCGTAGGGGGACCAACTAATGAAAAACTGTTTTTT.